These T cell receptor beta chains were read from a single sample in a study of T cell changes during pregnancy in multiple sclerosis. TCRdb's table, derived via immunoSEQ multiplex PCR, lists solely in-frame clones and lacks some. The sample lists 70,000 to 80,000 clones, around 90% occurring once. The sample in question was peripheral blood, obtained after pregnancy. The receptors originated from a female donor in good health, enrolled as a control in a pregnancy study. Both conserved end residues are part of each CDR3. The order of the fields is D gene, J gene, V gene, CDR3 protein, CDR3 DNA. D genes are given only for firm matches.

TRBD2	TRBJ2-3	TRBV7-2	CASSLGLAGDTQYF	TGTGCCAGCAGCTTAGGGCTAGCGGGAGATACGCAGTATTTT
NA	TRBJ2-2	TRBV5-1	CASSLTGQNTGELFF	TGCGCCAGCAGCCTGACAGGTCAAAACACCGGGGAGCTGTTTTTT
TRBD1	TRBJ2-7	TRBV18	CASSPDRAGNEQYF	TGTGCCAGCTCACCGGACAGGGCGGGCAACGAGCAGTACTTC
NA	TRBJ1-5	TRBV21-1	CASRCPGGPQHF	TGTGCCAGCAGGTGTCCGGGGGGGCCCCAGCATTTT
NA	TRBJ2-7	TRBV27	CASSLIQDYEQYF	TGTGCCAGCAGTTTAATCCAGGACTACGAGCAGTACTTC
NA	TRBJ2-2	TRBV6-5	CASIEQGNTGELFF	TGTGCCAGCATAGAACAGGGGAACACCGGGGAGCTGTTTTTT
TRBD2	TRBJ2-1	TRBV4-3	CASSLSGASYNEQFF	TGCGCCAGCAGCCTAAGCGGGGCATCCTACAATGAGCAGTTCTTC
TRBD2	TRBJ2-3	TRBV7-9	CASSLGTSGSDTQYF	TGTGCCAGCAGCTTAGGGACTAGCGGCTCAGATACGCAGTATTTT
TRBD2	TRBJ2-7	TRBV11-2	CASSYSGGALYEQYF	TGTGCCAGCAGCTATAGCGGGGGGGCATTATACGAGCAGTACTTC
TRBD2	TRBJ2-7	TRBV5-1	CASKTVGAGVYEQYF	TGCGCCAGCAAAACGGTGGGAGCGGGAGTCTACGAGCAGTACTTC
TRBD1	TRBJ2-7	TRBV10-3	CAISASGQGSEQYF	TGTGCCATCAGTGCTTCGGGACAGGGATCCGAGCAGTACTTC
NA	TRBJ1-4	TRBV30	CASNPKKGDPQRRGF	TGTGCCTCAAACCCAAAGAAGGGGGACCCTCAGCGACGGGGTTTT
TRBD1	TRBJ1-1	TRBV7-2	CASSSRQGGTEAFF	TGTGCCAGCAGCTCTAGACAGGGGGGCACTGAAGCTTTCTTT
NA	TRBJ2-3	TRBV7-9	CASTTGVDTQYF	TGTGCCAGCACCACCGGGGTTGATACGCAGTATTTT
TRBD1	TRBJ1-2	TRBV28	CASSSTAGTGAAPYGYTF	TGTGCCAGCAGTTCAACCGCCGGGACAGGGGCGGCGCCCTATGGCTACACCTTC
NA	TRBJ2-3	TRBV5-6	CASSLDPTNTDTQYF	TGTGCCAGCAGCTTGGATCCTACTAACACAGATACGCAGTATTTT
TRBD2	TRBJ2-7	TRBV6-5	CASSYRGSGGYEQYF	TGTGCCAGCAGTTACCGTGGAAGCGGGGGTTACGAGCAGTACTTC